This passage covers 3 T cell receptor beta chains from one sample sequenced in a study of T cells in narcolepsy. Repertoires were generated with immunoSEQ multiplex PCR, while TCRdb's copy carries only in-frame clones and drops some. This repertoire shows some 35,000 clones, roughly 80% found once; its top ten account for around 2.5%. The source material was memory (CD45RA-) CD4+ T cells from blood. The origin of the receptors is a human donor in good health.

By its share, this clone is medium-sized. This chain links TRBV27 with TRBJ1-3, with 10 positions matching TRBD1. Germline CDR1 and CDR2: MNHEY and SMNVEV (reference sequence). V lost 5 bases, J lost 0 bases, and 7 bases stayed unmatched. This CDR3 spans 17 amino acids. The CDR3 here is CASSPLDRGSSGNTIYF. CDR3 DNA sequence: TGTGCCAGCAGTCCCTTGGACAGGGGGAGCTCTGGAAACACCATATATTTT.

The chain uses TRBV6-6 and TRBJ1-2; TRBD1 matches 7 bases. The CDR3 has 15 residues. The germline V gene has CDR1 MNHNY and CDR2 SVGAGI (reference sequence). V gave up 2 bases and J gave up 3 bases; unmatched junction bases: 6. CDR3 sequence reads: CASSYRTGGDYGYTF. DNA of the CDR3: TGTGCCAGCAGTTACCGGACAGGTGGGGACTATGGCTACACCTTC.

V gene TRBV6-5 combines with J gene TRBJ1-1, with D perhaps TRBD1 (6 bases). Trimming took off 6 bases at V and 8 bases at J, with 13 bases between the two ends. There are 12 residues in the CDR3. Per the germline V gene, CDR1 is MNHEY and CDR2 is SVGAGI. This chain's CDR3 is CASSQLQGEAFF. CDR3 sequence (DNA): TGTGCCAGCAGCCAACTTCAGGGGGAAGCTTTCTTT.